The 27 T cell receptor beta chains in this list originate from one sample, sequenced in a study of T cell repertoires in ileal Crohn's disease. Clones were read by immunoSEQ multiplex PCR, and TCRdb kept only the in-frame ones, dropping some. The data hold about 14,000 clones, with nearly 80% observed a single time. The sequenced sample was ileal tissue. These receptor sequences come from an adult with Crohn's disease.

In the case of this clone: Other DNA sequences in this specimen translate into the identical CDR3. V is TRBV5-4 and J is TRBJ1-6; 9 nucleotides align to TRBD1. The length of the CDR3 is 15 residues. Germline loops: CDR1 SGHNT, CDR2 YYREEE (reference sequence). Losses at the gene ends were 0 bases for V and 7 bases for J; bases not matched to a gene: 2. The CDR3 DNA reads TGTGCCAGCAGCTTGGGGGGGACAGGGAATTCACCCCTCCACTTT. Translated: CASSLGGTGNSPLHF. Looking up the rest from reference TRBV5-4 and TRBJ1-6 gives the full variable domain: ETGVTQSPTHLIKTRGQQVTLRCSSQSGHNTVSWYQQALGQGPQFIFQYYREEENGRGNFPPRFSGLQFPNYSSELNVNALELDDSALYLCASSLGGTGNSPLHFGNGTRLTVT.

Only a few counts were recorded for this clone. The chain is built from TRBV28 and TRBJ1-5; perhaps TRBD1 as D (5 bases). This CDR3 is 14 amino acids long. CDR1 is MDHEN and CDR2 is SYDVKM in the germline V gene. V lost 6 bases and J 2 bases, leaving 11 bases between the germline ends. The CDR3 loop reads CASSQGLGNQPQHF. The CDR3 DNA is TGTGCCAGCAGCCAGGGTTTGGGCAATCAGCCCCAGCATTTT.

V is TRBV18 and J is TRBJ2-7; D is uncertain. V lost 4 bases to trimming and J lost 0 bases, with 13 bases between them. CDR1 and CDR2 (germline): KGHSH, LQKENI. The CDR3 extends over 15 amino acids. As DNA, the CDR3 is TGTGCCAGCTCACTTGATGGAGCCAGCTCCTACGAGCAGTACTTC. It specifies CASSLDGASSYEQYF.

This chain joins TRBV28 and TRBJ2-7, with D unresolved. The germline V gene has CDR1 MDHEN and CDR2 SYDVKM. V shed 3 bases and J shed 7 bases, with 10 bases lying between them. This CDR3 contains 12 residues. The CDR3 DNA sequence: TGTGCCAGCAGTTTTAGTAGCTGGGAGCAGTACTTC. It codes for CASSFSSWEQYF. Looking up the rest from reference TRBV28 and TRBJ2-7 gives the full variable domain: DVKVTQSSRYLVKRTGEKVFLECVQDMDHENMFWYRQDPGLGLRLIYFSYDVKMKEKGDIPEGYSVSREKKERFSLILESASTNQTSMYLCASSFSSWEQYFGPGTRLTVT.

This clone was observed once. This chain connects TRBV5-1 to TRBJ1-1; D is unclear. The CDR3 length is 14 residues. From germline, CDR1 is SGHRS and CDR2 YFSETQ. V was shortened by 2 bases and J by 6 bases, with 14 bases between the two germline ends. CDR3 sequence reads: CASSLDIPRSEAFF. The CDR3 bases are TGCGCCAGCAGCTTAGACATCCCGCGCTCTGAAGCTTTCTTT.

The DNA for the CDR3 is TGTGCCAGCAGCCCTACAACAGGGGGCAATCAGCCCCAGCATTTT. This translates into CASSPTTGGNQPQHF. The gene calls are TRBV7-2 and TRBJ1-5, with 7 nucleotides matching TRBD1. Unmatched junction bases numbered 6, after V lost 5 bases and J lost 2 bases. The CDR3 has 15 residues. Per the germline V gene, CDR1 is SGHTA and CDR2 is FQGNSA.

This rearrangement joins TRBV18 to TRBJ2-7, with a possible D match to TRBD2 (5 bases). Germline V gene sequence: CDR1 KGHSH, CDR2 LQKENI. The CDR3 sequence is 14 residues long. Trimming cost V 1 base and J 3 bases, with 10 bases left between them. This CDR3 is CASSPLGGDYEQYF. CDR3 nucleotides: TGTGCCAGCTCACCACTTGGAGGAGACTACGAGCAGTACTTC. Full variable domain (rest looked up from reference TRBV18 and TRBJ2-7): NAGVMQNPRHLVRRRGQEARLRCSPMKGHSHVYWYRQLPEEGLKFMVYLQKENIIDESGMPKERFSAEFPKEGPSILRIQQVVRGDSAAYFCASSPLGGDYEQYFGPGTRLTVT.

V usage is TRBV5-1 and J usage is TRBJ2-7; 7 positions agree with TRBD1. CDR3 length equals 13 residues. Germline CDR1 and CDR2: SGHRS and YFSETQ. V lost 4 bases to trimming and J lost 3 bases; unmatched junction nucleotides: 4. The CDR3 sequence: CASSRGQSYEQYF. CDR3 coding DNA: TGCGCCAGCAGCCGGGGACAGAGCTACGAGCAGTACTTC.

The CDR3 spells CASKRGTSSHEQYF. CDR3 DNA: TGCGCCAGCAAGCGGGGGACTTCAAGTCACGAGCAGTACTTC. The V call is TRBV10-2, the J call TRBJ2-7; 8 bases are a match to TRBD2. The ends lost 7 bases at V and 5 bases at J; junction bases unmatched: 10. The CDR3 extends over 14 amino acids. CDR1 and CDR2 (germline): WSHSY, SAAADI.

The J gene is TRBJ1-6, the V gene TRBV11-2; 8 bases agree with TRBD1. Per germline, CDR1 SGHAT and CDR2 FQNNGV. After removal of 4 bases from V and 7 bases from J, the junction contained 9 bases not matched to a gene. The CDR3 contains 16 residues. The DNA for the CDR3 is TGTGCCAGCAGCTCCGGAACGGACAGGGTAAATTCACCCCTCCACTTT. The encoded protein is CASSSGTDRVNSPLHF. The full variable domain, in which reference TRBV11-2 and TRBJ1-6 provide the parts outside the CDR3, is EAGVAQSPRYKIIEKRQSVAFWCNPISGHATLYWYQQILGQGPKLLIQFQNNGVVDDSQLPKDRFSAERLKGVDSTLKIQPAKLEDSAVYLCASSSGTDRVNSPLHFGNGTRLTVT.

The chain recombines TRBV2 with TRBJ1-6; TRBD1 might be the D (5 bases). CDR1 and CDR2 from the germline V gene are SNHLY and FYNNEI. V was pared by 5 bases and J by 9 bases, with 14 bases between. The CDR3 is 14 residues long. As DNA, the CDR3 is TGTGCCAGCAGTCAAAGGGAGGGGTCTTCACCCCTCCACTTT. Translating gives CASSQREGSSPLHF.

The chain uses TRBV29-1 and TRBJ1-4; D call uncertain. Trimming took 5 bases from V and 4 from J, leaving 11 bases between them. This CDR3 contains 13 residues. The germline V gene has CDR1 SQVTM and CDR2 ANQGSEA. The CDR3 DNA sequence: TGCAGCGTTACGGTACAGAATAATGAAAAACTGTTTTTT. Its protein is CSVTVQNNEKLFF. Combining the CDR3 with reference TRBV29-1 and TRBJ1-4 gives the whole variable domain SAVISQKPSRDICQRGTSLTIQCQVDSQVTMMFWYRQQPGQSLTLIATANQGSEATYESGFVIDKFPISRPNLTFSTLTVSNMSPEDSSIYLCSVTVQNNEKLFFGSGTQLSVL.

In its sample, this clone was seen once. The chain carries TRBV7-2 and TRBJ2-5; D is possibly TRBD1 (5 bases). Germline V CDR1 and CDR2: SGHTA, FQGNSA. CDR3 length: 15 residues. V was trimmed by 5 bases and J by 2 bases, leaving 15 bases between them. This CDR3 is CASSQGAALQETQYF. The DNA of the CDR3 is TGTGCCAGCAGCCAAGGGGCGGCGCTTCAAGAGACCCAGTACTTC.

The V call is TRBV6-5, the J call TRBJ2-7; D is perhaps TRBD2 (5 bases). The ends were cut back, 5 bases at V and 6 bases at J, with 8 bases in the middle. The CDR3 extends over 11 amino acids. Looked up from germline, CDR1 is MNHEY and CDR2 is SVGAGI. The CDR3 DNA reads as TGTGCCAGCAGTAATAGCGCCGAGCAGTACTTC. Its protein is CASSNSAEQYF.

The J gene is TRBJ2-5, the V gene TRBV4-2; 9 nucleotides match TRBD2. Germline trimming cut 1 base from V and 5 bases from J; bases unmatched to any gene: 8. Germline loops: CDR1 LGHNA, CDR2 YNFKEQ. The CDR3 covers 16 residues. In DNA, the CDR3 is TGTGCCAGCAGCCAAGTGGGGCGGGGGGGCCTGGAGACCCAGTACTTC. Translation: CASSQVGRGGLETQYF.

The J gene is TRBJ2-2, the V gene TRBV6-1; D not resolved. The germline gives CDR1 MNHNS, CDR2 SASEGT. V was trimmed by 6 bases and J by 6 bases, leaving 14 bases between them. CDR3 length equals 14 residues. In nucleotides, the CDR3 is TGTGCCAGCAGGCCCCTCCCCGAGCCCGGGGAGCTGTTTTTT. It specifies CASRPLPEPGELFF.

This clone was seen only a few times. The V call is TRBV6-6, the J call TRBJ2-7; 8 bases align to TRBD1. The CDR3 sequence is 13 residues long. Germline-derived CDR1 and CDR2 are MNHNY and SVGAGI (reference sequence). With 5 bases clipped from V and 6 bases from J, the junction kept 6 bases outside the gene matches. CDR3 coding DNA: TGTGCCAGCAGTAAGACAGGGGCCGGCGAGCAGTACTTC. Residues: CASSKTGAGEQYF.

This rearrangement joins TRBV2 to TRBJ1-4; 8 positions match TRBD1. The CDR3 has 15 amino acids. Germline CDR1 reads SNHLY; CDR2 reads FYNNEI. Germline trimming cut 8 bases from V and 0 bases from J; bases unmatched to any gene: 5. Here the CDR3 reads CASQRQGSTNEKLFF. As DNA, the CDR3 is TGTGCCAGCCAGAGACAGGGGTCAACTAATGAAAAACTGTTTTTT. The full variable domain, completed using reference TRBV2 and TRBJ1-4, is EPEVTQTPSHQVTQMGQEVILRCVPISNHLYFYWYRQILGQKVEFLVSFYNNEISEKSEIFDDQFSVERPDGSNFTLKIRSTKLEDSAMYFCASQRQGSTNEKLFFGSGTQLSVL.

The chain combines TRBV12-2 with TRBJ2-2; the DNA was not compared with TRBD1, the D call given in the table. TRBV12-2 is designated a pseudogene. The length of the CDR3 is 19 residues. The CDR3 loop is CASRLADPTRTENTGELFF. Written as DNA, the CDR3 is TGTGCAAGTCGCTTAGCGGACCCTACTAGGACAGAGAACACCGGGGAGCTGTTTTTT.

Details on this clone: At the DNA level, this CDR3 is encoded by other sequences in the same sample as well. The chain has TRBV5-1 and TRBJ2-7; possibly TRBD1 for D (6 bases). There are 16 residues in the CDR3. In germline, CDR1 is SGHRS, CDR2 YFSETQ. The V end was cut by 0 bases, the J end by 2 bases, with 15 bases between. CDR3 residues: CASSLGLTGNTYEQYF. DNA of the CDR3: TGCGCCAGCAGCTTGGGTTTAACAGGGAACACCTACGAGCAGTACTTC. Variable domain in full (rest from reference TRBV5-1 and TRBJ2-7): KAGVTQTPRYLIKTRGQQVTLSCSPISGHRSVSWYQQTPGQGLQFLFEYFSETQRNKGNFPGRFSGRQFSNSRSEMNVSTLELGDSALYLCASSLGLTGNTYEQYFGPGTRLTVT.

This chain connects TRBV2 to TRBJ1-5; no firm D call. The CDR3 covers 14 residues. Germline assignment: CDR1 SNHLY and CDR2 FYNNEI. The ends were cut back, 3 bases at V and 6 bases at J, with 12 bases in the middle. The CDR3 DNA follows: TGTGCCAGCAGTGAGTCAGGTTCTTCTCAGCCCCAGCATTTT. Translating it yields CASSESGSSQPQHF. Full variable domain (remainder filled in from reference TRBV2 and TRBJ1-5): EPEVTQTPSHQVTQMGQEVILRCVPISNHLYFYWYRQILGQKVEFLVSFYNNEISEKSEIFDDQFSVERPDGSNFTLKIRSTKLEDSAMYFCASSESGSSQPQHFGDGTRLSIL.

The rearrangement joins TRBV18 to TRBJ2-7; D not certain. Germline V gives CDR1 KGHSH, CDR2 LQKENI. V shed 5 bases and J shed 3 bases, with 17 bases lying between them. The CDR3 runs 15 residues. The CDR3 here is CASSENDTPFYEQYF. The CDR3 nucleotides are TGTGCCAGCTCAGAAAACGACACCCCCTTCTACGAGCAGTACTTC.

A single count supports this clone. J is TRBJ1-2 and V is TRBV15; D is unresolved. This CDR3 has 15 residues. Germline CDR1 reads LNHNV; CDR2 reads YYDKDF (reference sequence). Trimming stripped 0 bases from V and 4 bases from J, with 12 bases between. CDR3 sequence (DNA): TGTGCCACCAGCAGAGAGACCGCGGGAGCCTATGGCTACACCTTC. It translates to CATSRETAGAYGYTF.

By sample fraction, this clone is medium-sized. The chain has TRBV10-3 and TRBJ1-6; D uncertain. Trimming pared 4 bases from V and 5 bases from J, leaving 9 bases between. CDR3 size: 14 residues. Germline CDR1 ENHRY, CDR2 SYGVKD. CDR3 sequence reads: CAISAGGNNSPLHF. The CDR3 DNA is TGTGCCATCAGTGCAGGAGGAAATAATTCACCCCTCCACTTT.

This rearrangement joins TRBV2 to TRBJ1-5, with D maybe TRBD1 (6 bases). This CDR3 is 14 amino acids long. Germline lookup yields CDR1 SNHLY and CDR2 FYNNEI. The V and J ends lost 5 bases and 4 bases respectively, with 12 bases between them. CDR3 sequence: CASSLRQVNQPQHF. The DNA of the CDR3 is TGTGCCAGCAGTCTGAGACAGGTGAATCAGCCCCAGCATTTT.

This rearrangement joins TRBV6-5 to TRBJ1-2, with 8 nucleotides matching TRBD1. Trimming cost V 2 bases and J 7 bases; bases outside gene matches: 6. Germline V CDR1 and CDR2: MNHEY, SVGAGI. The CDR3 extends over 14 amino acids. CDR3 sequence reads: CASSYETGARGYTF. CDR3 DNA sequence: TGTGCCAGCAGTTACGAGACAGGGGCCCGTGGCTACACCTTC.

The gene calls are TRBV14 and TRBJ2-1; possible D gene TRBD1, 6 bases. The CDR3 spans 14 residues. CDR1 is SGHDN, CDR2 FVKESK, per germline. The V end lost 4 bases, the J end lost 5 bases, and 12 bases lay between the germline ends. CDR3 region: CASSPQTGHNEQFF. DNA for the CDR3: TGTGCCAGCAGCCCCCAGACAGGTCACAATGAGCAGTTCTTC.